The 28 T cell receptor beta chains reported below all come from one sample, sequenced in a study of blood T cell repertoires in COVID-19. The data were produced by immunoSEQ multiplex PCR, yet TCRdb's version contains in-frame clones alone and is incomplete. The data show nearly 250,000 clones, about 80% seen once. The material sequenced was peripheral blood. All receptors come from an elderly woman with acute or convalescent COVID-19.

The chain joins TRBV19 to TRBJ2-7; tentative D call: TRBD2 (5 bases). Trimming took 4 bases from V and 1 from J, leaving 8 bases between them. Germline loops: CDR1 LNHDA, CDR2 SQIVND (reference sequence). The CDR3 is 13 amino acids. CDR3 bases: TGTGCCAGTAGTAGCGGGCTATCCTACGAGCAGTACTTC. It translates to CASSSGLSYEQYF.

Points on this clone: The sample holds other DNA sequences that translate to the same CDR3. V and J are TRBV6-1 and TRBJ1-5; unclear D gene. Germline CDR1 and CDR2: MNHNS and SASEGT. The ends were cut back, 2 bases at V and 2 bases at J, with 4 bases in the middle. CDR3 length: 13 residues. The chain's CDR3 is CASSESGNQPQHF. CDR3 coding DNA: TGTGCCAGCAGTGAATCCGGCAATCAGCCCCAGCATTTT.

The chain has TRBV9 and TRBJ2-7, with TRBD2 matching 11 bases. There are 15 residues in the CDR3. Trimming removed 3 bases from V and 3 bases from J; junction bases left unmatched: 5. CDR1 SGDLS and CDR2 YYNGEE come from the germline V gene. CDR3 in amino acids: CASSAGGTSGYEQYF. In DNA form, the CDR3 reads TGTGCCAGCAGCGCCGGGGGGACTAGCGGCTACGAGCAGTACTTC.

This sequence joins TRBV21-1 and TRBJ2-1; the table calls TRBD2, which could not be checked here. TRBV21-1 is classified as a pseudogene. This CDR3 is built from 15 residues. In nucleotides, the CDR3 is TGTGCCAGCTCAGGCCCTAGCGGGACTTACAATGAGCAGTTCTTC. This gives the protein CASSGPSGTYNEQFF.

CDR3 loop: CASSGQGAGYNSPLHF. DNA of the CDR3: TGTGCCAGCAGCGGACAGGGGGCCGGCTATAATTCACCCCTCCACTTT. This rearrangement joins TRBV7-3 to TRBJ1-6, with 11 bases lining up with TRBD1. CDR1 and CDR2 (germline): SGHTA, FQGTGA. This CDR3 contains 16 residues. The V segment lost 5 bases and the J segment 3 bases; nucleotides outside the gene matches: 3.

Here the CDR3 DNA reads TGCGCCAGCAGCTTTGCCGGGACAGGGGGTACGCAGTATTTT. It encodes CASSFAGTGGTQYF. The V and J genes are TRBV5-1 and TRBJ2-3; 11 nucleotides match TRBD1. V lost 2 bases and J lost 8; bases outside the gene matches: 4. Looked up from germline, CDR1 is SGHRS and CDR2 is YFSETQ. The CDR3 is 14 amino acids.

V and J are TRBV6-5 and TRBJ2-3; the match to TRBD2 covers 7 bases. Germline CDR1 reads MNHEY; CDR2 reads SVGAGI. The V and J ends lost 6 bases and 6 bases, in that order; junction bases with no gene match: 12. There are 15 residues in the CDR3. For the CDR3, the DNA is TGTGCCAGCAGCGCGGGGGACCGGAGGTTGGATACGCAGTATTTT. Translation gives CASSAGDRRLDTQYF.

This sequence joins TRBV29-1 and TRBJ1-3, with 10 bases identical to TRBD1. J lost 5 bases, V lost 6 bases, and 4 bases had no gene match. Germline CDR1 reads SQVTM; CDR2 reads ANQGSEA. The CDR3 has 13 residues. The DNA for the CDR3 is TGCAGCGTCGAGGGACAGGGGAGAAACACCATATATTTT. Its protein product is CSVEGQGRNTIYF.

The chain links TRBV18 to TRBJ1-5; perhaps TRBD1 as D (5 bases). V lost 2 bases and J lost 4, with 9 bases in between. Germline V gives CDR1 KGHSH, CDR2 LQKENI. The CDR3 totals 14 residues. CDR3 sequence: CASSPSSGNQPQHF. CDR3 sequence (DNA): TGTGCCAGCTCACCATCGTCAGGGAATCAGCCCCAGCATTTT.

This clone was seen just once. This chain joins TRBV28 and TRBJ1-1; tentative D call: TRBD1 (6 bases). This CDR3 comprises 14 residues. V gave up 5 bases and J gave up 1 base, with 11 bases separating them. Germline CDR1 MDHEN, CDR2 SYDVKM. The CDR3 bases are TGTGCCAGCAGTCTAAGACAGGAGAACACTGAAGCTTTCTTT. Translating it yields CASSLRQENTEAFF.

The V and J genes are TRBV20-1 and TRBJ2-1; D might be TRBD2 (6 bases). V was trimmed by 3 bases and J by 0 bases, leaving 21 bases between them. The germline CDR1 and CDR2 sequences are DFQATT and SNEGSKA (reference sequence). This CDR3 spans 18 amino acids. CDR3 nucleotide sequence: TGCAGTGCTAGTCCGAGCACGGGGGACTTTAGCTCCTACAATGAGCAGTTCTTC. Translation gives CSASPSTGDFSSYNEQFF.

Here the CDR3 DNA reads TGTGCCAGCAGCTTTTGGACAGGAAGCACAGATACGCAGTATTTT. Protein product: CASSFWTGSTDTQYF. This sequence joins TRBV7-9 and TRBJ2-3; TRBD1 matches 7 bases. CDR3 length equals 15 residues. Per the germline V gene, CDR1 is SEHNR and CDR2 is FQNEAQ (reference sequence). V was clipped by 3 bases and J by 0 bases; unmatched bases: 3.

This rearrangement joins TRBV14 to TRBJ1-1; TRBD1 might be the D (5 bases). Germline CDR1 and CDR2: SGHDN and FVKESK. The germline V and J ends were trimmed by 7 bases and 4 bases, with 16 bases remaining between them. The CDR3 loop spans 14 amino acids. The CDR3 reads CASTPGYGSTEAFF. CDR3 coding DNA: TGTGCCAGCACCCCAGGGTACGGGAGCACTGAAGCTTTCTTT.

The chain carries TRBV2 and TRBJ2-7; TRBD2 might be the D (6 bases). Trimming took off 7 bases at V and 3 bases at J, with 19 bases between the two ends. There are 15 residues in the CDR3. Germline V gene lookup returns CDR1 SNHLY and CDR2 FYNNEI. CDR3 sequence reads: CASTRRLGPVYEQYF. For the CDR3, the DNA is TGTGCCAGCACCAGGAGACTAGGACCTGTCTACGAGCAGTACTTC.

This clone was observed a few times. The gene calls are TRBV30 and TRBJ2-7, with D unresolved. The CDR3 loop spans 14 amino acids. The germline V gene encodes CDR1 GTSNPN and CDR2 SVGIG (reference sequence). The ends were cut back, 1 base at V and 3 bases at J, with 13 bases in the middle. CDR3 bases: TGTGCCTGGAGTGAGTTTACTAACCTCTACGAGCAGTACTTC. Encoded protein: CAWSEFTNLYEQYF.

The chain uses TRBV11-2 and TRBJ2-7, with D tentatively TRBD1 (6 bases). Germline CDR1 is SGHAT and CDR2 is FQNNGV. The V gene lost 4 bases and the J gene lost 1 base, with 11 bases spanning the gap. This CDR3 is built from 14 residues. CDR3 sequence reads: CASSSNRVSYEQYF. DNA for the CDR3: TGTGCCAGCAGCTCCAACAGGGTATCCTACGAGCAGTACTTC.

The rearrangement links TRBV4-2 to TRBJ2-4; 13 bases agree with TRBD2. Germline V gives CDR1 LGHNA, CDR2 YNFKEQ. V gave up 2 bases and J gave up 8 bases; unmatched junction bases: 9. The CDR3 covers 17 residues. The CDR3 region is CASSQSPTSGGSDIQYF. CDR3 sequence (DNA): TGTGCCAGCAGCCAATCCCCGACTAGCGGGGGGTCGGACATTCAGTACTTC.

The chain carries TRBV28 and TRBJ2-1; a possible D gene is TRBD2 (6 bases). V was pared by 6 bases and J by 4 bases, with 19 bases between. The CDR3 spans 16 residues. Germline values: CDR1 MDHEN, CDR2 SYDVKM. The CDR3: CASSLPGTLQYNEQFF. The CDR3 DNA follows: TGTGCCAGCAGCCTTCCCGGGACTTTACAATACAATGAGCAGTTCTTC.

The chain has TRBV7-8 and TRBJ1-1; no reliable D call. This CDR3 is built from 13 residues. Germline CDR1 reads SGHVS; CDR2 reads FQNEAQ. The V end lost 4 bases, the J end lost 0 bases, and 6 bases lay between the germline ends. The CDR3 protein is CASSWALNTEAFF. For the CDR3, the DNA is TGTGCCAGCAGCTGGGCCCTGAACACTGAAGCTTTCTTT.

This chain uses TRBV19 with TRBJ1-4, with TRBD1 as a possible D gene (5 bases). The V gene lost 2 bases and the J gene lost 7 bases, with 14 bases spanning the gap. CDR1 and CDR2 (germline): LNHDA, SQIVND (reference sequence). The CDR3 length is 15 residues. CDR3 protein: CASSILGGGGEKLFF. Written as DNA, the CDR3 is TGTGCCAGTAGTATACTGGGGGGAGGTGGTGAAAAACTGTTTTTT. Filled out from reference TRBV19 and TRBJ1-4, the complete variable domain reads DGGITQSPKYLFRKEGQNVTLSCEQNLNHDAMYWYRQDPGQGLRLIYYSQIVNDFQKGDIAEGYSVSREKKESFPLTVTSAQKNPTAFYLCASSILGGGGEKLFFGSGTQLSVL.

This clone has a handful of counts. The genes are TRBV28 and TRBJ2-7; D remains unclear. The length of the CDR3 is 15 residues. The ends were cut back, 6 bases at V and 6 bases at J, with 21 bases in the middle. CDR1 MDHEN and CDR2 SYDVKM come from the germline V gene. Here the CDR3 DNA reads TGTGCCAGCAGCCCAAGGCACCTGACGAGGTCCGAGCAGTACTTC. Translated, it gives CASSPRHLTRSEQYF.

J is TRBJ1-6 and V is TRBV6-5; D remains unclear. V lost 7 bases to trimming and J lost 0 bases, with 10 bases between them. The V gene's germline CDR1 is MNHEY and CDR2 SVGAGI. The CDR3 has 15 amino acids. CDR3: CASNLVSSYNSPLHF. For the CDR3, the DNA is TGTGCCAGCAACCTCGTCAGCTCCTATAATTCACCCCTCCACTTT.

The chain uses TRBV3-1 (or the pseudogene TRBV3-2) and TRBJ2-7; 8 nucleotides agree with TRBD1. After removal of 4 bases from V and 2 bases from J, the junction contained 4 bases not matched to a gene. The CDR3 is 14 residues long. CDR1 is LGHDT and CDR2 is YNNKEL in the germline V gene (reference sequence). DNA for the CDR3: TGTGCCAGCAGCCGGAGACAGGGGACCTACGAGCAGTACTTC. It codes for CASSRRQGTYEQYF.

The chain has TRBV13 and TRBJ2-5, with D unresolved. V lost 3 bases, J lost 5 bases, and 10 bases lay in between. CDR1 is PRHDT, CDR2 FYEKMQ, per germline (reference sequence). This CDR3 contains 13 residues. The CDR3 bases are TGTGCCAGCAGCTTTGGTCGAGTGGAGACCCAGTACTTC. This encodes CASSFGRVETQYF.

This clone was observed once. This chain links TRBV7-8 with TRBJ2-3; no firm D call. The ends were cut back, 0 bases at V and 2 bases at J, with 9 bases in the middle. The CDR3 extends over 15 amino acids. Germline V lookup: CDR1 SGHVS, CDR2 FQNEAQ. The CDR3 region is CASSLAASYTDTQYF. The CDR3 DNA follows: TGTGCCAGCAGCTTAGCGGCTAGTTACACAGATACGCAGTATTTT.

The chain is built from TRBV28 and TRBJ1-1, with D uncertain. CDR1 is MDHEN, CDR2 SYDVKM, per germline. CDR3 length: 12 residues. Trimming stripped 6 bases from V and 11 bases from J, with 16 bases between. DNA of the CDR3: TGTGCCAGCAGCCCGACATCACGGAGGGCTTTCTTT. Amino acids: CASSPTSRRAFF.

This clone appeared a single time. The rearrangement joins TRBV23-1 to TRBJ2-5; D is unclear. TRBV23-1 is filed as an ORF, its function uncertain. The CDR3 is 10 residues long. V shed 3 bases and J shed 6 bases, with 2 bases lying between them. This chain's CDR3 is CASSHKTQYF. DNA of the CDR3: TGCGCCAGCAGTCATAAGACCCAGTACTTC.

The chain is built from TRBV28 and TRBJ2-7; 9 positions agree with TRBD1. This CDR3 has 15 residues. Germline V gene sequence: CDR1 MDHEN, CDR2 SYDVKM. The J segment lost 5 bases and the V segment lost 4 bases, leaving 9 bases of the junction unmatched. CDR3 sequence: CASSYSKQGAHEQYF. The CDR3 DNA follows: TGTGCCAGCAGTTACTCCAAACAGGGGGCCCACGAGCAGTACTTC.